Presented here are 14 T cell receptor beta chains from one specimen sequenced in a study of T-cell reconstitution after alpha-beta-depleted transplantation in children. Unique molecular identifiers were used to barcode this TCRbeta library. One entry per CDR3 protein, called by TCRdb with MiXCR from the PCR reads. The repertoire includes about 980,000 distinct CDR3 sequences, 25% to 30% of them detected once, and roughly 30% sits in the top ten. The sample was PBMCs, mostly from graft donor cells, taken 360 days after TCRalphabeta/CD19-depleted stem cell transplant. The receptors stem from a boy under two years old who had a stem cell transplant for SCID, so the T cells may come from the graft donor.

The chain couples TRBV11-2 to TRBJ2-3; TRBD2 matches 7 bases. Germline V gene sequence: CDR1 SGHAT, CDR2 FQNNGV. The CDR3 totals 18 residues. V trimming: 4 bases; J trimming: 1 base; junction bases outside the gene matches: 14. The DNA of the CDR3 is TGTGCCAGCAGCTCTAAGGGGCTCATGGGGGGGGGCACAGATACGCAGTATTTT. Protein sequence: CASSSKGLMGGGTDTQYF.

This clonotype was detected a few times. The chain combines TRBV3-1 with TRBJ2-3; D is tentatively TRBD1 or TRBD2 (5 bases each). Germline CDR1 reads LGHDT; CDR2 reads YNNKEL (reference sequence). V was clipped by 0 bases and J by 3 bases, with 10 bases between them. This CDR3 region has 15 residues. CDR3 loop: CASSQDWGKTDTQYF. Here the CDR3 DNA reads TGTGCCAGCAGCCAAGATTGGGGGAAGACAGATACGCAGTATTTT.

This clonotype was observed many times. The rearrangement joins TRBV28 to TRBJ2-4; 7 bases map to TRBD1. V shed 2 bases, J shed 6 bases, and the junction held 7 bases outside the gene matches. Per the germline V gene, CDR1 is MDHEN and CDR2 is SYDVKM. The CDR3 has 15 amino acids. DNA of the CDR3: TGTGCCAGCAGTTTACGCCGGGACAGACTAAACATTCAGTACTTC. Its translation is CASSLRRDRLNIQYF.

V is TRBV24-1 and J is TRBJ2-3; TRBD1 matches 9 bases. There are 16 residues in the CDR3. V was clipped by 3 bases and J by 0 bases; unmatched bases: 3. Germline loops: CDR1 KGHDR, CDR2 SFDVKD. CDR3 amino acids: CATSDRTGASTDTQYF. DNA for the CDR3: TGTGCCACCAGTGATCGGACAGGGGCGAGCACAGATACGCAGTATTTT.

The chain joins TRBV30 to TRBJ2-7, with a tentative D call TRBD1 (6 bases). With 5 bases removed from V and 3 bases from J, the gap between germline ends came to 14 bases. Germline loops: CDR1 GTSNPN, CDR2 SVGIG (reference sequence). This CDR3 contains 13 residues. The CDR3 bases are TGTGCCTGGGGGACACCAGGCTTCTACGAGCAGTACTTC. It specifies CAWGTPGFYEQYF.

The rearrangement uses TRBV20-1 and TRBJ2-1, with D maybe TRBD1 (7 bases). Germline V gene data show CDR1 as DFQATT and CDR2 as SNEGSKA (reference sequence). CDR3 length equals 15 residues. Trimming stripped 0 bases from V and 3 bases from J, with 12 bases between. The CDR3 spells CSARDQGGYYNEQFF. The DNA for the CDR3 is TGCAGTGCTAGAGATCAGGGGGGTTACTACAATGAGCAGTTCTTC.

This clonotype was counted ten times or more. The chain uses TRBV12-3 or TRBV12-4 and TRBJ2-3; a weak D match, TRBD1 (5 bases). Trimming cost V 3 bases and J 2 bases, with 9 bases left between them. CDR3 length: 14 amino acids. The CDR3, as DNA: TGTGCCAGCAGTTTCCGGACAAACACAGATACGCAGTATTTT. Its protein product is CASSFRTNTDTQYF.

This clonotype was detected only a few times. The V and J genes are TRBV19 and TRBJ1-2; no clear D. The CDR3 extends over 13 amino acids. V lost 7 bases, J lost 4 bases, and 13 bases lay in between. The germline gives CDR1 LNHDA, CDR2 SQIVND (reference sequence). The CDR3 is CASNRGSSYGYTF. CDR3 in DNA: TGTGCCAGTAACCGCGGCTCAAGCTATGGCTACACCTTC.

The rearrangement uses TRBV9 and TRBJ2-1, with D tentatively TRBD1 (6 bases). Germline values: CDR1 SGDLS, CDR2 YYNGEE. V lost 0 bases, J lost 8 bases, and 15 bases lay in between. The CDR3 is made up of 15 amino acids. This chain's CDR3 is CASSVVWGRTDEQFF. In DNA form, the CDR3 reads TGTGCCAGCAGCGTAGTCTGGGGGCGAACGGATGAGCAGTTCTTC.

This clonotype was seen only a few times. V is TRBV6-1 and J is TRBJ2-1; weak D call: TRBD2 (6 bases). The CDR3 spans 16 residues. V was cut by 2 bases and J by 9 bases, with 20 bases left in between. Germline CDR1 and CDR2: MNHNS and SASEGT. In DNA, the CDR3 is TGTGCCAGCAGTGAATACAGGATTTCGTTGGGGGGTGAGCAGTTCTTC. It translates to CASSEYRISLGGEQFF.

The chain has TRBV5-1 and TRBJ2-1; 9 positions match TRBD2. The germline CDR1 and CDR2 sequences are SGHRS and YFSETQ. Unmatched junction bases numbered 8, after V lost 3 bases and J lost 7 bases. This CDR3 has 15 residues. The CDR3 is CASSSHFLAGNEQFF. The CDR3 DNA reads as TGCGCCAGCAGCTCCCACTTTCTAGCGGGGAATGAGCAGTTCTTC.

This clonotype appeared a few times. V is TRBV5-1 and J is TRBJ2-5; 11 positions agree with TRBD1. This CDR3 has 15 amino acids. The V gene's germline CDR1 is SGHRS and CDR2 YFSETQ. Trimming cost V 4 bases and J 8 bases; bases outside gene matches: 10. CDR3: CASSGGQGVQGTQYF. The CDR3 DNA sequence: TGCGCCAGCAGCGGGGGACAGGGGGTCCAAGGAACCCAGTACTTC.

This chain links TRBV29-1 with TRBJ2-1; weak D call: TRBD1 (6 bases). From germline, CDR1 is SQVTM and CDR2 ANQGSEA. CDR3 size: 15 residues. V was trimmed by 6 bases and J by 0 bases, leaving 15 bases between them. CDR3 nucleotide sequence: TGCAGCGTCGAGGGACATACAGTCTCCTACAATGAGCAGTTCTTC. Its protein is CSVEGHTVSYNEQFF.

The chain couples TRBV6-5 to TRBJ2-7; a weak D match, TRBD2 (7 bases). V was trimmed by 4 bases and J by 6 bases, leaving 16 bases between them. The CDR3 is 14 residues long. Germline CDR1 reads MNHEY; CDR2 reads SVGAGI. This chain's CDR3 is CASSWSGEGGEQYF. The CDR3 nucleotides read TGTGCCAGCAGTTGGTCAGGGGAGGGTGGCGAGCAGTACTTC.